A selection of T cell receptor beta chains follows, all from one sample in a study of cytomegalovirus exposure and HLA in healthy donors. Sequenced by immunoSEQ multiplex PCR; TCRdb stores in-frame clones only, minus some. The sample contains approximately 180,000 clones, more than 65% of which appear only once. What was sequenced was PBMCs. The receptors here all came from a woman between 25 and 40 years old in good health and CMV-seronegative. The CDR3 runs from the conserved cysteine through the conserved F or W. The order of the fields is clone size, J gene, V gene, D gene, CDR3 DNA, CDR3 protein. A D gene is named only where the DNA matches it firmly. Rows may omit the clone size; those that give it use once, few, many or a size class.

- TRBJ2-3 TRBV7-9 TRBD2 TGTTCCAGCAGCCTATTGACTAGCGGGGTTCGAACAGATACGCAGTATTTT CSSSLLTSGVRTDTQYF
- TRBJ1-4 TRBV19 TRBD1 TGTGCCAGTAATGGGGACAGGTTGGGGACTAATGAAAAACTGTTTTTT CASNGDRLGTNEKLFF
few TRBJ2-3 TRBV7-9 TRBD1 TGTGCCAGCAGCCTCGGGACAGGGAGCACAGATACGCAGTATTTT CASSLGTGSTDTQYF
once TRBJ2-4 TRBV7-3 TRBD1 TGTGCCAGCAGCTTACAGGGACAGGGGGCTGGAAACATTCAGTACTTC CASSLQGQGAGNIQYF
- TRBJ2-5 TRBV6-5 TRBD1 TGTGCCAGCAGTTACGGGACAGGTCAAGAGACCCAGTACTTC CASSYGTGQETQYF
- TRBJ2-1 TRBV29-1 - TGCAGCGTCGCTGGTCTTAGCTCCTACAATGAGCAGTTCTTC CSVAGLSSYNEQFF
- TRBJ2-7 TRBV4-3 - TGCGCCAGCAGCCAAGACTGGGGTATTCGCGGGGAGCAGTACTTC CASSQDWGIRGEQYF
- TRBJ2-1 TRBV7-8 TRBD1 TGTGCCAGCAGCTCCCACGGGACAGGGAACAATGAGCAGTTCTTC CASSSHGTGNNEQFF
- TRBJ1-1 TRBV27 TRBD1 TGTGCCAGCAGTACGTCCAGGGGGAAGAACACTGAAGCTTTCTTT CASSTSRGKNTEAFF
- TRBJ1-6 TRBV7-2 TRBD1 TGTGCCAGCAGCTCCGGGACAGGGCATTCGGGATCACCCCTCCACTTT CASSSGTGHSGSPLHF